The 27 T cell receptor beta chains below all came from one sample that was sequenced in a study of blood T cell repertoires in COVID-19 (dated by TCRdb to about 2020). The library was prepared using the immunoSEQ multiplex PCR assay. TCRdb obtained this table from immuneACCESS and retained in-frame rearrangements with V and J assigned. These tables miss some clones; where compared with another copy, unresolved V genes account for less than half of the shortfall, and the remainder is unexplained. This sample has around 240,000 clones in its table, and about 89% of those were observed once. The ten largest make up more than 1% of the sample. The sequencing input was PBMCs or T cells enriched from blood (not recorded which). The receptors were gathered from a human donor in a cohort exposed to, infected with or recovered from COVID-19 (not recorded which). The donor label of this sample is uncertain.

This rearrangement joins TRBV6-5 to TRBJ1-2, with a tentative D call TRBD1 (5 bases). The CDR3 spans 15 residues. The germline V gene encodes CDR1 MNHEY and CDR2 SVGAGI. V lost 2 bases to trimming and J lost 2 bases, with 12 bases between them. The CDR3 nucleotides read TGTGCCAGCAGTTACAGTACAGGTCAGAACTATGGCTACACCTTC. Its protein product is CASSYSTGQNYGYTF.

The V and J genes are TRBV30 and TRBJ2-7; tentative D call: TRBD1 (5 bases). The germline V gene encodes CDR1 GTSNPN and CDR2 SVGIG (reference sequence). The CDR3 sequence is 14 residues long. Trimming removed 0 bases at V and 0 bases at J, with 9 bases between. The CDR3 region is CAWSVGDGSYEQYF. The CDR3, as DNA: TGTGCCTGGAGTGTAGGGGATGGCTCCTACGAGCAGTACTTC.

J is TRBJ1-5 and V is TRBV28; TRBD1 is a possible D gene (6 bases). Trimming pared 6 bases from V and 4 bases from J, leaving 16 bases between. This CDR3 is 15 amino acids long. Germline loops: CDR1 MDHEN, CDR2 SYDVKM. Here the CDR3 DNA reads TGTGCCAGCAGAAGGACAGCCCTCGGTAATCAGCCCCAGCATTTT. Protein product: CASRRTALGNQPQHF.

V usage is TRBV24-1 and J usage is TRBJ2-3; perhaps TRBD1 as D (7 bases). V was clipped by 9 bases and J by 1 base, with 13 bases between them. CDR3 size: 14 residues. CDR1 and CDR2 (germline): KGHDR, SFDVKD. The CDR3 DNA reads TGTGCCACCCGACAGGGAGGTGGCACAGATACGCAGTATTTT. It specifies CATRQGGGTDTQYF.

The chain couples TRBV20-1 to TRBJ1-6; D possibly corresponds to TRBD1 (6 bases). V was clipped by 3 bases and J by 10 bases, with 19 bases between them. Germline V gene lookup returns CDR1 DFQATT and CDR2 SNEGSKA (reference sequence). The CDR3 loop spans 15 amino acids. CDR3 amino acids: CSASRGADSDSPLHF. For the CDR3, the DNA is TGCAGTGCTAGTCGTGGTGCGGACAGCGACTCACCCCTCCACTTT.

V gene TRBV7-2 combines with J gene TRBJ2-1, with 7 bases identical to TRBD2. Germline loops: CDR1 SGHTA, CDR2 FQGNSA. J gave up 0 bases and V 5 bases, and 7 bases lay outside the gene matches. This CDR3 contains 16 residues. For the CDR3, the DNA is TGTGCCAGCAGCCAACATGGCGGGAGCTCCTACAATGAGCAGTTCTTC. Translation gives CASSQHGGSSYNEQFF.

This clone was counted once. The chain couples TRBV2 to TRBJ1-2; unclear D gene. The CDR3 is 13 amino acids. V was trimmed by 5 bases and J by 8 bases, leaving 15 bases between them. The germline V gene has CDR1 SNHLY and CDR2 FYNNEI. CDR3 protein: CASSPDGNGGYTF. CDR3 DNA: TGTGCCAGCAGTCCGGACGGGAACGGAGGCTACACCTTC.

The chain combines TRBV7-2 with TRBJ1-2; D is undetermined. Germline CDR1 SGHTA, CDR2 FQGNSA. Trimming stripped 5 bases from V and 7 bases from J, with 14 bases between. The CDR3 loop spans 13 amino acids. For the CDR3, the DNA is TGTGCCAGCAGCGAAAGCCTAACCCCTGGCTACACCTTC. Amino acid sequence: CASSESLTPGYTF. Full variable domain (rest looked up from reference TRBV7-2 and TRBJ1-2): GAGVSQSPSNKVTEKGKDVELRCDPISGHTALYWYRQSLGQGLEFLIYFQGNSAPDKSGLPSDRFSAERTGGSVSTLTIQRTQQEDSAVYLCASSESLTPGYTFGSGTRLTVV.

The chain uses TRBV2 and TRBJ2-7; 9 bases fit TRBD1. In germline, CDR1 is SNHLY, CDR2 FYNNEI. The trim removed 7 bases at V and 4 bases at J, leaving 5 bases unmatched. The CDR3 extends over 13 amino acids. CDR3 in DNA: TGTGCCAGCAATCGGGGACAGGGTTACGAGCAGTACTTC. As protein: CASNRGQGYEQYF.

The chain carries TRBV7-8 and TRBJ1-6; possible D gene TRBD1, 6 bases. CDR3 length equals 12 residues. Trimming pared 5 bases from V and 16 bases from J, leaving 15 bases between. CDR1 and CDR2 (germline): SGHVS, FQNEAQ. The CDR3 sequence: CASSRQEGRLHF. The CDR3 DNA sequence: TGTGCCAGCAGCCGACAGGAGGGAAGGCTCCACTTT.

The rearrangement joins TRBV19 to TRBJ1-1, with D uncertain. This CDR3 has 15 amino acids. Trimming took off 0 bases at V and 0 bases at J, with 8 bases between the two ends. The germline CDR1 and CDR2 sequences are LNHDA and SQIVND (reference sequence). The CDR3 DNA reads TGTGCCAGTAGTATAGATGAATCAGTGAACACTGAAGCTTTCTTT. The encoded protein is CASSIDESVNTEAFF.

CDR3 residues: CATHLTIRGVGTEAFF. The CDR3 coding sequence is TGTGCCACCCACCTCACTATCAGGGGGGTAGGGACTGAAGCTTTCTTT. The V call is TRBV14, the J call TRBJ1-1, with 7 positions matching TRBD1. The CDR3 length is 16 residues. Germline lookup yields CDR1 SGHDN and CDR2 FVKESK. J lost 5 bases, V lost 10 bases, and 19 bases had no gene match.

This clone was counted a single time. The chain uses TRBV19 and TRBJ1-3, with 7 bases matching TRBD1. The germline gives CDR1 LNHDA, CDR2 SQIVND (reference sequence). The CDR3 length is 15 residues. J gave up 1 base and V 4 bases, and 4 bases lay outside the gene matches. Here the CDR3 DNA reads TGTGCCAGTAGTACCGAGACAGGGTCTGGAAACACCATATATTTT. Its translation: CASSTETGSGNTIYF.

Only one count was recorded for this clone. V is TRBV9 and J is TRBJ2-5; D uncertain. CDR1 SGDLS and CDR2 YYNGEE come from the germline V gene. V was trimmed by 3 bases and J by 0 bases, leaving 12 bases between them. The CDR3 has 15 amino acids. This CDR3 is CASSAAATYQETQYF. In DNA form, the CDR3 reads TGTGCCAGCAGCGCTGCGGCGACGTACCAAGAGACCCAGTACTTC.

The V gene is TRBV30, the J gene TRBJ2-7; 7 bases match TRBD2. In germline, CDR1 is GTSNPN, CDR2 SVGIG (reference sequence). This CDR3 spans 13 amino acids. Unmatched junction bases numbered 10, after V lost 8 bases and J lost 3 bases. This CDR3 reads CAGGRGRYYEQYF. CDR3 in DNA: TGTGCCGGCGGGAGAGGGAGATACTACGAGCAGTACTTC.

The chain uses TRBV12-3 or TRBV12-4 and TRBJ1-6; a possible D gene is TRBD1 (5 bases). The V and J ends lost 3 bases and 9 bases respectively, with 9 bases between them. The CDR3 has 13 amino acids. The CDR3 nucleotides are TGTGCCAGCAGTTTCTTGGGGGGTTCACCCCTCCACTTT. Protein product: CASSFLGGSPLHF.

The rearrangement uses TRBV13 and TRBJ2-5, with 10 nucleotides matching TRBD2. From germline, CDR1 is PRHDT and CDR2 FYEKMQ (reference sequence). Unmatched junction bases numbered 7, after V lost 8 bases and J lost 7 bases. CDR3 length: 13 residues. The CDR3 loop reads CASEAGGLGTQYF. The DNA for the CDR3 is TGTGCCAGCGAAGCGGGGGGGCTGGGGACCCAGTACTTC.

This clone has only a few counts. The chain joins TRBV18 to TRBJ2-5; TRBD2 matches 9 bases. V dropped 3 bases and J dropped 3; count of bases not matched to a gene: 8. Germline values: CDR1 KGHSH, CDR2 LQKENI. The CDR3 is 16 residues long. CDR3 in DNA: TGTGCCAGCTCACCTCTGACTAGCGGCGAAGAAGAGACCCAGTACTTC. Translating gives CASSPLTSGEEETQYF.

The CDR3 loop reads CASGLAGSDNEQFF. In nucleotides, the CDR3 is TGTGCCAGCGGACTAGCGGGGTCCGACAATGAGCAGTTCTTC. The V and J genes are TRBV27 and TRBJ2-1; 12 bases map to TRBD2. This CDR3 is built from 14 residues. Germline loops: CDR1 MNHEY, CDR2 SMNVEV (reference sequence). J lost 5 bases, V lost 8 bases, and 4 bases had no gene match.

Of note for this clone: In the same sample, other DNA sequences code for this CDR3. This rearrangement joins TRBV19 to TRBJ1-5, with D tentatively TRBD1 (5 bases). V shed 3 bases and J shed 7 bases, with 13 bases lying between them. Germline CDR1 and CDR2: LNHDA and SQIVND (reference sequence). The length of the CDR3 is 14 residues. CDR3 protein: CASSIQGLGQPQHF. The DNA for the CDR3 is TGTGCCAGTAGTATCCAGGGTTTAGGGCAGCCCCAGCATTTT.

This chain links TRBV7-9 with TRBJ2-1, with TRBD2 identical over 14 bases. This CDR3 comprises 16 residues. V shed 1 base and J 8 bases; nucleotides not matched to a gene: 4. Germline CDR1 reads SEHNR; CDR2 reads FQNEAQ (reference sequence). DNA for the CDR3: TGTGCCAGCAGCTTAGGACTAGCGGGGGGGCCCGATGAGCAGTTCTTC. Amino acid sequence: CASSLGLAGGPDEQFF. Full variable domain (remainder filled in from reference TRBV7-9 and TRBJ2-1): DTGVSQNPRHKITKRGQNVTFRCDPISEHNRLYWYRQTLGQGPEFLTYFQNEAQLEKSRLLSDRFSAERPKGSFSTLEIQRTEQGDSAMYLCASSLGLAGGPDEQFFGPGTRLTVL.

The chain uses TRBV4-1 and TRBJ1-2; the D gene is possibly TRBD1 (6 bases). The CDR3 loop spans 13 amino acids. V lost 4 bases to trimming and J lost 4 bases, with 10 bases between them. Germline CDR1 MGHRA, CDR2 YSYEKL. The CDR3 region has the DNA TGCGCCAGCAGCCCGGACAGATCCTATGGCTACACCTTC. As protein: CASSPDRSYGYTF.

This clone appeared a few times. The V call is TRBV15, the J call TRBJ1-3; D not resolved. The germline gives CDR1 LNHNV, CDR2 YYDKDF (reference sequence). V shed 8 bases and J shed 0 bases, with 14 bases lying between them. CDR3 size: 15 residues. This CDR3 is CATAAGSSSGNTIYF. For the CDR3, the DNA is TGTGCCACCGCGGCCGGATCAAGCTCTGGAAACACCATATATTTT.

A single count supports this clone. The chain is built from TRBV11-2 and TRBJ2-7; D perhaps matches TRBD2 (7 bases). V dropped 3 bases and J dropped 2 bases, with 17 bases sitting between them. Germline V lookup: CDR1 SGHAT, CDR2 FQNNGV. The CDR3 length is 16 residues. CDR3 amino acids: CASSFEGGGWAYEQYF. For the CDR3, the DNA is TGTGCCAGCAGCTTCGAGGGGGGAGGGTGGGCCTACGAGCAGTACTTC.

The chain joins TRBV30 to TRBJ1-2; weak D call: TRBD1 (5 bases). The germline CDR1 and CDR2 sequences are GTSNPN and SVGIG (reference sequence). The V gene lost 3 bases and the J gene lost 4 bases, with 21 bases spanning the gap. The CDR3 loop spans 16 amino acids. In nucleotides, the CDR3 is TGTGCCTGGAGAGCCTTTGGGAGGGGTCCTGGCTATGGCTACACCTTC. Protein product: CAWRAFGRGPGYGYTF.

This clone was detected a few times. In DNA form, the CDR3 reads TGTGCCAGCAGTTACTCTACGGGGGAGAGCCGTGAAGCTTTCTTT. Translation gives CASSYSTGESREAFF. V is TRBV6-6 and J is TRBJ1-1; a weak D match, TRBD1 (5 bases). Between the trimmed V and J ends, which lost 0 bases and 7 bases, there was a span of 15 bases. This CDR3 contains 15 residues. Germline V CDR1 and CDR2: MNHNY, SVGAGI (reference sequence).

The chain recombines TRBV19 with TRBJ1-4; tentative D call: TRBD1 (6 bases). V gave up 7 bases and J gave up 3 bases, with 9 bases separating them. CDR1 is LNHDA, CDR2 SQIVND, per germline (reference sequence). CDR3 length: 13 residues. CDR3 sequence reads: CASKGGANEKLFF. Here the CDR3 DNA reads TGTGCCAGTAAAGGGGGGGCTAATGAAAAACTGTTTTTT.